A single sample is the source of the 21 T cell receptor beta chains below, sequenced in a study of OX40 agonist ivuxolimab in advanced cancers. Measured with immunoSEQ multiplex PCR; TCRdb has only the in-frame clones, and not every one. In the table there are roughly 20,000 clones, about 86% of which are singletons. Here the sequenced sample was CD4+ or CD8+ T cells sorted from blood, taken in a trial of the OX40 agonist ivuxolimab. Receptor source: an adult with an advanced solid tumor such as melanoma, head and neck, liver or kidney cancer.

This sequence joins TRBV11-2 and TRBJ2-5; 7 bases map to TRBD1. This CDR3 contains 15 residues. Germline-derived CDR1 and CDR2 are SGHAT and FQNNGV. The ends lost 0 bases at V and 5 bases at J; junction bases unmatched: 6. Written as DNA, the CDR3 is TGTGCCAGCAGCTTAGATACAGGGGCGCGGGAGACCCAGTACTTC. Translation: CASSLDTGARETQYF. The full variable domain, its missing parts supplied by reference TRBV11-2 and TRBJ2-5, is EAGVAQSPRYKIIEKRQSVAFWCNPISGHATLYWYQQILGQGPKLLIQFQNNGVVDDSQLPKDRFSAERLKGVDSTLKIQPAKLEDSAVYLCASSLDTGARETQYFGPGTRLLVL.

The rearrangement joins TRBV19 to TRBJ2-7, with a possible D match to TRBD2 (6 bases). Germline V gene lookup returns CDR1 LNHDA and CDR2 SQIVND (reference sequence). The CDR3 totals 16 residues. V was cut by 3 bases and J by 2 bases, with 17 bases left in between. The CDR3 coding sequence is TGTGCCAGTAGTATTGAAGGGACTTCGGACACCTACGAGCAGTACTTC. This codes for CASSIEGTSDTYEQYF.

The J gene is TRBJ1-3, the V gene TRBV5-4; TRBD1 agrees at 7 bases. The CDR3 runs 15 residues. The germline V gene encodes CDR1 SGHNT and CDR2 YYREEE (reference sequence). V lost 1 base, J lost 2 bases, and 3 bases stayed unmatched. The CDR3 DNA sequence: TGTGCCAGCAGCTTGTGGCAGGGGGCTGGAAACACCATATATTTT. This gives the protein CASSLWQGAGNTIYF.

The rearrangement uses TRBV7-2 and TRBJ1-5, with a weak D call TRBD1 (6 bases). Germline lookup yields CDR1 SGHTA and CDR2 FQGNSA. There are 16 residues in the CDR3. The germline V and J ends were trimmed by 0 bases and 3 bases, with 12 bases remaining between them. The CDR3 sequence is CASSLAGGLPNQPQHF. The CDR3 DNA is TGTGCCAGCAGCTTAGCTGGGGGGCTCCCCAATCAGCCCCAGCATTTT.

J is TRBJ2-7 and V is TRBV6-6, with D perhaps TRBD1 (5 bases). V gave up 2 bases and J gave up 4 bases, with 18 bases separating them. CDR3 length: 16 residues. Germline CDR1 MNHNY, CDR2 SVGAGI (reference sequence). The CDR3 region is CASSYGPSGSSYEQYF. The CDR3 DNA reads as TGTGCCAGCAGTTACGGACCTTCAGGGTCCTCGTACGAGCAGTACTTC.

V and J are TRBV5-1 and TRBJ2-7; unclear D gene. This CDR3 contains 13 residues. V shed 0 bases and J shed 4 bases, with 8 bases lying between them. Germline V gene lookup returns CDR1 SGHRS and CDR2 YFSETQ. CDR3 residues: CASSLDTYYEQYF. Here the CDR3 DNA reads TGCGCCAGCAGCTTGGACACTTATTACGAGCAGTACTTC.

The CDR3 sequence is CASSPDQETQYF. The CDR3 DNA is TGCGCCAGCAGCCCGGACCAAGAGACCCAGTACTTC. V and J are TRBV4-1 and TRBJ2-5; no clear D. Germline-derived CDR1 and CDR2 are MGHRA and YSYEKL. V was pared by 4 bases and J by 0 bases, with 3 bases between. The CDR3 has 12 residues.

The count of this clone is one. The chain combines TRBV5-8 with TRBJ1-1, with D tentatively TRBD1 (6 bases). Germline values: CDR1 SGHTS, CDR2 YDEGEE. CDR3 length: 14 residues. Trimming shortened V by 0 bases and J by 5 bases, and 11 bases separated the two germline ends. Here the CDR3 reads CASSLVGGLTEAFF. Here the CDR3 DNA reads TGTGCCAGCAGCTTGGTAGGGGGGTTGACTGAAGCTTTCTTT.

CDR3 protein: CASSPPTGRTGDEQFF. The CDR3 DNA sequence: TGTGCCAGCAGCCCCCCCACCGGACGGACCGGTGATGAGCAGTTCTTC. The rearrangement links TRBV6-6 to TRBJ2-1; D is ambiguous. The ends were cut back, 6 bases at V and 8 bases at J, with 23 bases in the middle. Germline V CDR1 and CDR2: MNHNY, SVGAGI (reference sequence). This CDR3 is 16 amino acids long.

The chain recombines TRBV30 with TRBJ2-7; D remains ambiguous. V was trimmed by 0 bases and J by 4 bases, leaving 7 bases between them. This CDR3 region has 12 residues. Germline V CDR1 and CDR2: GTSNPN, SVGIG (reference sequence). The CDR3 DNA reads TGTGCCTGGAGTGTTTCCCAATACGAGCAGTACTTC. This translates into CAWSVSQYEQYF.

V and J are TRBV19 and TRBJ2-5, with unresolved D. V was trimmed by 5 bases and J by 3 bases, leaving 10 bases between them. Germline CDR1 and CDR2: LNHDA and SQIVND (reference sequence). This CDR3 spans 13 amino acids. This CDR3 is CASSPARKETQYF. In nucleotides, the CDR3 is TGTGCCAGTAGTCCCGCCAGAAAAGAGACCCAGTACTTC.

This sequence joins TRBV9 and TRBJ2-3, with 10 bases lining up with TRBD2. CDR3 length equals 15 residues. Germline CDR1 is SGDLS and CDR2 is YYNGEE. Trimming cost V 3 bases and J 4 bases; bases outside gene matches: 5. The CDR3 spells CASSGLAGVADTQYF. The CDR3 coding sequence is TGTGCCAGCAGCGGGCTAGCGGGGGTTGCAGATACGCAGTATTTT.

This chain joins TRBV11-3 and TRBJ2-5, with D possibly TRBD2 on 6 matching bases. V shed 4 bases and J shed 4 bases, with 19 bases lying between them. In germline, CDR1 is SGHNT, CDR2 YENEEA. The CDR3 is 16 residues long. Here the CDR3 DNA reads TGTGCCAGCAGCTCCGGAGGGGCGGGGCAAGGAGAGACCCAGTACTTC. Translated, it gives CASSSGGAGQGETQYF. Full variable domain (outside the CDR3, taken from reference TRBV11-3 and TRBJ2-5): EAGVVQSPRYKIIEKKQPVAFWCNPISGHNTLYWYLQNLGQGPELLIRYENEEAVDDSQLPKDRFSAERLKGVDSTLKIQPAELGDSAVYLCASSSGGAGQGETQYFGPGTRLLVL.

This clone was found a few times. This chain joins TRBV5-1 and TRBJ2-5; 9 bases fit TRBD2. The CDR3 totals 17 residues. Germline-derived CDR1 and CDR2 are SGHRS and YFSETQ. V shed 1 base and J 7 bases; nucleotides not matched to a gene: 14. Here the CDR3 DNA reads TGCGCCAGCAGCTTGCGCCCCGCGGGGGGGCTAAGGGGGACCCAGTACTTC. Amino acids: CASSLRPAGGLRGTQYF.

This clone occurred once. This chain connects TRBV5-1 to TRBJ2-5; 10 positions match TRBD2. Looked up from germline, CDR1 is SGHRS and CDR2 is YFSETQ. Trimming at V came to 2 bases and at J to 5 bases, leaving 12 bases not matched to a gene. This CDR3 has 17 residues. The chain's CDR3 is CASSFSPVQRGGETQYF. The CDR3 nucleotides are TGCGCCAGCAGCTTTTCCCCCGTCCAGCGGGGGGGCGAGACCCAGTACTTC.

The chain couples TRBV2 to TRBJ1-1; D is possibly TRBD1 (5 bases). V shed 8 bases and J shed 6 bases, with 16 bases lying between them. Germline V gene sequence: CDR1 SNHLY, CDR2 FYNNEI. This CDR3 contains 13 residues. The CDR3: CASGGRGMAEAFF. The CDR3 bases are TGTGCCAGCGGAGGTCGGGGGATGGCTGAAGCTTTCTTT.

V is TRBV10-2 and J is TRBJ2-3; 9 nucleotides align to TRBD1. There are 18 residues in the CDR3. Germline CDR1 is WSHSY and CDR2 is SAAADI. The junction had 11 bases not matched to a gene; V was cut back by 0 bases and J by 4 bases. The CDR3 DNA reads TGCGCCAGCAGTGAGTCGATGGTTCCGGGACAGGGTGCAGATACGCAGTATTTT. Its translation: CASSESMVPGQGADTQYF.

This chain uses TRBV5-1 with TRBJ2-3, with D tentatively TRBD2 (7 bases). The CDR3 is made up of 14 amino acids. V was shortened by 2 bases and J by 5 bases, with 12 bases between the two germline ends. Germline V CDR1 and CDR2: SGHRS, YFSETQ. This CDR3 is CASSFGGAQDTQYF. CDR3 sequence (DNA): TGCGCCAGCAGCTTTGGGGGGGCACAAGATACGCAGTATTTT.

The table lists this clone with a count of one. This sequence joins TRBV30 and TRBJ2-1; possibly TRBD2 for D (5 bases). Per germline, CDR1 GTSNPN and CDR2 SVGIG (reference sequence). V lost 5 bases and J lost 8, with 10 bases in between. The CDR3 contains 11 residues. CDR3 loop: CAWGGSDEQFF. The CDR3 nucleotides read TGTGCCTGGGGAGGTAGCGATGAGCAGTTCTTC.

This clone has more than one count but fewer than ten. The J gene is TRBJ2-6, the V gene TRBV6-4, with 8 bases matching TRBD2. The V and J ends lost 5 bases and 0 bases, in that order; junction bases with no gene match: 3. Germline V gives CDR1 MRHNA, CDR2 SNTAGT. CDR3 length: 16 amino acids. As DNA, the CDR3 is TGTGCCAGCAGTCCAGGGACTAGCTCTGGGGCCAACGTCCTGACTTTC. It encodes CASSPGTSSGANVLTF.

This sequence joins TRBV4-3 and TRBJ2-7; TRBD2 aligns across 11 bases. Losses at the gene ends were 0 bases for V and 3 bases for J; bases not matched to a gene: 22. CDR3 size: 22 residues. In germline, CDR1 is LGHNA, CDR2 YSLEER. CDR3 region: CASSQEHGERGQTSGSFYEQYF. The CDR3 nucleotides read TGCGCCAGCAGCCAAGAGCATGGCGAGAGGGGGCAAACTAGCGGGAGTTTCTACGAGCAGTACTTC.